This T cell receptor (beta chain) was documented in a study of blood T cell repertoires in COVID-19 (TCRdb year 2020). Study-level background: Samples covering the acute and convalescent phases of COVID-19 were provided by collaborators in the United States, Italy and Spain. The prospective study material was composed of cDNA or gDNA derived from T cells, B-cell-depleted T cells, or PBMCs. Deeply sampled blood TCRbeta repertoires from subjects exposed to, actively infected with, or recovered from COVID-19 were included in the dataset. A freely available public database, intended as a resource for researchers studying the immune response to SARS-CoV-2, is where the repertoires were released. The samples were drawn from the first 160 participants of the ongoing ImmuneRACE study and from 1,254 subjects provided by 6 global collaborators. A de-identified subject ID, COVID-19 status, age in years and sex were almost always included in the sample metadata. HLA class I and class II types, where available, came from metadata supplied by the sample provider rather than from assay-based typing.

TCRbeta CDR3 regions were amplified from genomic DNA using the immunoSEQ Assay, a bias-controlled multiplex PCR. Concerning the study's data processing: The number of nucleated cells in each sample was estimated from the amplification of reference gene primers within the assay. To quantify the absolute abundance of each unique TCRbeta CDR3 rearrangement, sequence reads were collapsed and filtered. Productive Simpson clonality was computed per sample as the square root of Simpson's diversity index over productive rearrangements. TCRdb re-hosts the immuneACCESS table, in-frame sequences only. Its copies lack some clones; in the studies checked, an unresolved V gene accounts for under half of them, and the cause for the rest is not known. D and trimming come from the DNA, and the V and J calls and clone size come from that table. This sample gives hundreds of thousands of clones in total; roughly 88% of them show up just once. Jointly, the top ten make up roughly 1.4% of the sample.

With respect to this clone: Which antigen it targets is not known. No qualities accompany the bases; no much larger clone lies one base away.

In the prospective study, participants were about 18 to 95 years old, resided in 24 geographic areas of the United States, and were enrolled through a virtual design. Cohort assignment in the prospective study relied on participant-reported clinical history from a screening survey and a study questionnaire. Exposed participants had been in contact with someone with a PCR-confirmed or clinician-diagnosed COVID-19 case within 2 weeks of study entry. Each participant in the prospective study had whole blood, serum and a nasopharyngeal or oropharyngeal swab collected by mobile phlebotomists. Over a roughly two-month period, participants in the prospective study had the option of providing additional blood draws and questionnaires. Before DNA extraction, prospective study blood samples were shipped either frozen or at room temperature. The research as a whole found: The amount of clinical and demographic metadata varied by source and participant and was provided uncurated.

The source material was PBMCs or T cells enriched from blood (not recorded which). The sequence came from a woman between 18 and 29 years old who had been exposed to COVID-19.

The base sequence is TGTGCCAGCAGCTTAGGTCTAGCGGGGGAGAAGCAGTACTTC. This is translated as CASSLGLAGEKQYF. The rearranged segments are TRBV7-6 and TRBJ2-7; a stretch of 10 junction bases matches TRBD2. V has 1 base trimmed and J has 8 bases trimmed; junction bases matching no gene number 5. Including cysteine and phenylalanine, the CDR3 has 14 amino acids. Just CDR3 DNA is preserved here, 42 bases in frame from base 1. Via the germline V gene, CDR1 is SGHVS and CDR2 FNYEAQ. The full variable domain, with segments outside the CDR3 supplied by the reference TRBV7-6 and TRBJ2-7 proteins, appears as GAGVSQSPRYKVTKRGQDVALRCDPISGHVSLYWYRQALGQGPEFLTYFNYEAQQDKSGLPNDRFSAERPEGSISTLTIQRTEQRDSAMYRCASSLGLAGEKQYFGPGTRLTVT.